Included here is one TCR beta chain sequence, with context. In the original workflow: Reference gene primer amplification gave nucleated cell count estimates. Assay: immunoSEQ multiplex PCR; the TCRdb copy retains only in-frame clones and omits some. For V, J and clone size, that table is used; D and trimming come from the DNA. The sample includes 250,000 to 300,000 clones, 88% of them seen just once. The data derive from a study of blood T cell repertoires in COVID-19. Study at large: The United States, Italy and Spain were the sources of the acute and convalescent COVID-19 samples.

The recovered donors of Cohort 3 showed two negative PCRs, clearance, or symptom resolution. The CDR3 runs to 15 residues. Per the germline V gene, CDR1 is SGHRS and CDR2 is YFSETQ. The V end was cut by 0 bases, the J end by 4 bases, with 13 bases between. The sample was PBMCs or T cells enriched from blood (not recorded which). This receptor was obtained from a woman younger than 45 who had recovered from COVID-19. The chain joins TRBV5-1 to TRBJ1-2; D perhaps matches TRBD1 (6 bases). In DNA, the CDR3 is TGCGCCAGCAGCTTGGCCCCAGGGGACGGCTATGGCTACACCTTC. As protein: CASSLAPGDGYGYTF.